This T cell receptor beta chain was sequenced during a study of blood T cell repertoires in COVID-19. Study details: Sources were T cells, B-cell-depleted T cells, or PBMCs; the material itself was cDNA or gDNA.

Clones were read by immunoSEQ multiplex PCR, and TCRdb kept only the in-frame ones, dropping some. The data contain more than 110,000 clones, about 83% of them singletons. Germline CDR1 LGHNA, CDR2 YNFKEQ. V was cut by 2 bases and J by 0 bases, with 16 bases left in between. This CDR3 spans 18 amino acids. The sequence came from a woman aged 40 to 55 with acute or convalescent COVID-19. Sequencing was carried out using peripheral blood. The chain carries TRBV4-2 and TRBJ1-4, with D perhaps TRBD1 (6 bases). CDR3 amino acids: CASSQRIRTEATNEKLFF. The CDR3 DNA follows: TGTGCCAGCAGCCAAAGAATAAGGACAGAGGCAACTAATGAAAAACTGTTTTTT.